What follows describes a single T cell receptor beta chain. Its antigen is not identified. At the DNA level, this CDR3 is encoded by other sequences in the same sample as well. This entry comes from a study of shared clonotypes between healthy human individuals. Broader study findings: Sharing across several donors was seen in 4.5% to 5.5% of naive CD4 clonotypes.

Germline CDR1 and CDR2: MGHRA and YSYEKL. Trimming took 2 bases from V and 3 from J; bases not matched to a gene: 1. The CDR3 consists of 14 residues. This table comes from immunoSEQ multiplex PCR, and its TCRdb copy is limited to in-frame clones, with some not included. This sample has more than 400,000 clones; roughly 95% occur once, and the top ten carry nearly 0.065%. Material for sequencing was naive CD4+ T cells sorted from blood. The subset: CD45RA+ positively selected. The chain joins TRBV4-1 to TRBJ2-7; 10 bases are shared with TRBD2. The sequence was obtained from a woman in her twenties or thirties in good health. CDR3 coding DNA: TGCGCCAGCAGCCAACTAGCGGGGGTCTACGAGCAGTACTTC. This gives the protein CASSQLAGVYEQYF.